This T cell receptor beta chain was sequenced in a study of cytomegalovirus exposure and HLA in healthy donors. As to this clone: Antigen specificity is unknown.

PCR was performed using 60 Vbeta and 13 Jbeta primers. The protocol was immunoSEQ multiplex PCR, while the TCRdb copy is restricted to in-frame clones and leaves out a portion. This sample yields about 68,000 clones, of which 75% to 85% are seen a single time; 6.5% belongs to the top ten. There was no recording of CMV serostatus for this donor. Germline V gives CDR1 LGHNA, CDR2 YSLEER. This CDR3 has 14 amino acids. V was trimmed by 1 base and J by 10 bases, leaving 17 bases between them. Study findings and constraints: According to reports, the classifier identified cytomegalovirus status with high specificity and sensitivity.

The sequenced material came from PBMCs. The sequence was collected from a human donor in good health. The chain joins TRBV4-3 to TRBJ2-7, with D possibly TRBD2 on 6 matching bases. This chain's CDR3 is CASSQGLAISPQYF. CDR3 DNA sequence: TGCGCCAGCAGCCAAGGGCTAGCGATTTCCCCTCAGTACTTC.